This record concerns one T cell receptor beta chain sequence. This entry is derived from a study of blood T cell repertoires in COVID-19. On the study more broadly: Italy, Spain and the United States were the sources of the convalescent and acute COVID-19 samples.

CDR3 length: 15 residues. V was clipped by 6 bases and J by 5 bases; unmatched bases: 9. Germline V gene lookup returns CDR1 MNHEY and CDR2 SVGEGT. Study processing details: Amplification with reference gene primers provided the estimates of nucleated cell counts. The protocol was immunoSEQ multiplex PCR, while the TCRdb copy is restricted to in-frame clones and leaves out a portion. That table supplies the V and J calls and clone size; D and trimming were determined from the DNA. The repertoire consists of about 260,000 clones, with roughly 86% occurring once and the leading ten covering around 0.7%.

The sequence was obtained from a human donor in a cohort sampled during active COVID-19. V and J are TRBV6-2 or TRBV6-3 and TRBJ1-1; 10 nucleotides align to TRBD1. Sample: peripheral blood. The CDR3 is CASSPPTGGITEAFF. Written as DNA, the CDR3 is TGTGCCAGCAGCCCCCCGACAGGGGGCATAACTGAAGCTTTCTTT.